This T cell receptor (beta chain) emerged from a study of blood T cells in healthy people across ages. Study-level background: Capturing about one barcoded beta molecule per two T cells was achieved by template switching. Broader study findings: Donors of long life had a larger count of naive CD4+ cells and greater diversity than aged donors.

The CDR3 extends over 14 amino acids. CDR1 MNHEY and CDR2 SVGAGI come from the germline V gene. V dropped 6 bases and J dropped 10; count of bases not matched to a gene: 8. A second PCR of 7 to 11 cycles used a sample-barcoded 5' primer and a J-beta primer mix. Researchers report that each sample yielded at least 2.5 million CDR3-containing paired-end reads. Each CDR3 protein gets one entry after TCRdb re-called the 5' RACE reads with MiXCR. The sample lists about 770,000 distinct CDR3 sequences, around 45% occurring once. The authors extracted at least 6 micrograms of total RNA per sample. With respect to this clonotype: Its antigen is as yet unknown.

Sequences were obtained from blood. The rearrangement uses TRBV6-5 and TRBJ1-6; 8 nucleotides match TRBD1. The TCR originated in a man in his sixties in good health. CDR3 DNA: TGTGCCAGCAGGGGTCAGGGGGCGGGCTCACCCCTCCACTTT. Its protein is CASRGQGAGSPLHF.